This TCR beta chain emerged from a study of OX40 agonist ivuxolimab in advanced cancers. Sequencing used immunoSEQ multiplex PCR; TCRdb keeps in-frame clones, though not all of them. The repertoire holds approximately 70,000 clones, about 94% seen once, with about 0.45% in the top ten. The source is an adult with an advanced solid tumor such as melanoma, head and neck, liver or kidney cancer. Sequences were derived from CD4+ or CD8+ T cells sorted from blood, sampled in a trial of the OX40 agonist ivuxolimab.

Here the CDR3 reads CASSRSGNDYGYTF. The CDR3 bases are TGTGCCAGCAGTAGATCAGGAAACGACTATGGCTACACCTTC. V and J are TRBV5-4 and TRBJ1-2; D call uncertain. The CDR3 spans 14 residues. The V gene's germline CDR1 is SGHNT and CDR2 YYREEE (reference sequence). V lost 5 bases, J lost 3 bases, and 14 bases lay in between.